The 30 T cell receptor beta chains listed next were all sequenced from one sample in a study of T cells in Graves' hyperthyroidism and ophthalmopathy. The CDR3 regions of TCR beta were amplified from RNA transcripts. First-round RT-PCR targeting the TCR CDR3 was performed with the HTBI primer set. A single record per CDR3 protein comes from TCRdb applying MiXCR to the multiplex PCR reads. Of hundreds of thousands of distinct CDR3 sequences listed, approximately 14% were seen once; the top ten hold about 14%. The specimen was blood. Receptors were obtained from a woman aged 18 to 35 with Graves' hyperthyroidism.

This clonotype was counted ten times or more. The chain joins TRBV7-2 to TRBJ1-1; 12 nucleotides align to TRBD1. Germline assignment: CDR1 SGHTA and CDR2 FQGNSA. With 1 base clipped from V and 3 bases from J, the junction kept 3 bases outside the gene matches. This CDR3 contains 16 residues. The CDR3 DNA reads as TGTGCCAGCAGCTTAGACGGGACAGGGGGCCACACTGAAGCTTTCTTT. It is translated as CASSLDGTGGHTEAFF.

This clonotype was counted a few times. The chain recombines TRBV20-1 with TRBJ2-2; 9 nucleotides line up with TRBD2. CDR1 DFQATT and CDR2 SNEGSKA come from the germline V gene (reference sequence). The CDR3 spans 14 residues. The V gene end was trimmed by 3 bases and the J gene end by 4 bases; junction bases not matched to a gene: 3. The CDR3: CSASLLAGTGELFF. CDR3 sequence (DNA): TGCAGTGCTAGTTTACTAGCGGGCACCGGGGAGCTGTTTTTT.

This clonotype was observed at least ten times. The chain uses TRBV28 and TRBJ1-1, with TRBD1 matching 8 bases. Germline CDR1 is MDHEN and CDR2 is SYDVKM. The trim removed 8 bases at V and 2 bases at J, leaving 7 bases unmatched. The length of the CDR3 is 14 residues. The CDR3 loop is CASGQGVRNTEAFF. The DNA for the CDR3 is TGTGCCAGCGGACAGGGAGTACGAAACACTGAAGCTTTCTTT.

There are a few counts of this clonotype. V gene TRBV11-3 combines with J gene TRBJ2-6; TRBD1 matches at 7 bases. Trimming took 5 bases from V and 0 from J; bases not matched to a gene: 13. There are 19 residues in the CDR3. CDR1 and CDR2 from the germline V gene are SGHNT and YENEEA. The CDR3 coding sequence is TGTGCCAGCAGCCCCTCTGGGGGCAGGGGGAACTCTGGGGCCAACGTCCTGACTTTC. Amino acids: CASSPSGGRGNSGANVLTF. Full variable domain (remainder filled in from reference TRBV11-3 and TRBJ2-6): EAGVVQSPRYKIIEKKQPVAFWCNPISGHNTLYWYLQNLGQGPELLIRYENEEAVDDSQLPKDRFSAERLKGVDSTLKIQPAELGDSAVYLCASSPSGGRGNSGANVLTFGAGSRLTVL.

The sample holds a few counts of this clonotype. V gene TRBV12-5 combines with J gene TRBJ1-2, with TRBD1 matching 8 bases. The V and J ends lost 3 bases and 5 bases, in that order; junction bases with no gene match: 11. The germline gives CDR1 LGHNT, CDR2 FRNRAP. There are 16 residues in the CDR3. This chain's CDR3 is CASGFRQGSETYGYTF. CDR3 nucleotide sequence: TGTGCTAGTGGTTTTAGACAGGGGTCCGAAACATATGGCTACACCTTC. The full variable domain, in which reference TRBV12-5 and TRBJ1-2 provide the parts outside the CDR3, is DARVTQTPRHKVTEMGQEVTMRCQPILGHNTVFWYRQTMMQGLELLAYFRNRAPLDDSGMPKDRFSAEMPDATLATLKIQPSEPRDSAVYFCASGFRQGSETYGYTFGSGTRLTVV.

Ten or more counts support this clonotype. This chain joins TRBV20-1 and TRBJ2-7; tentative D call: TRBD2 (6 bases). This CDR3 spans 14 amino acids. The V end was cut by 5 bases, the J end by 0 bases, with 14 bases between. Germline V lookup: CDR1 DFQATT, CDR2 SNEGSKA (reference sequence). As DNA, the CDR3 is TGCAGTGCTTTCGGGACTTTGAGCTCCTACGAGCAGTACTTC. Amino acids: CSAFGTLSSYEQYF.

The sample holds a few counts of this clonotype. The chain is built from TRBV9 and TRBJ1-2, with D uncertain. CDR3 length: 16 amino acids. In germline, CDR1 is SGDLS, CDR2 YYNGEE. V was shortened by 0 bases and J by 2 bases, with 14 bases between the two germline ends. CDR3 bases: TGTGCCAGCAGCGTAGAGGGCTCTAGGAAAAACTATGGCTACACCTTC. Protein product: CASSVEGSRKNYGYTF.

The chain is built from TRBV11-2 and TRBJ2-1; 13 bases map to TRBD2. J was trimmed by 7 bases and V by 5 bases; bases with no gene match: 17. The CDR3 is made up of 19 amino acids. The germline CDR1 and CDR2 sequences are SGHAT and FQNNGV. CDR3 nucleotide sequence: TGTGCCAGCAGCCCAAGGGTAGGACTAGCGGGAGCGTTTAGGAATGAGCAGTTCTTC. It encodes CASSPRVGLAGAFRNEQFF.

There are a few counts of this clonotype. J is TRBJ2-1 and V is TRBV4-3; perhaps TRBD2 as D (7 bases). V was cut by 0 bases and J by 4 bases, with 13 bases left in between. CDR1 is LGHNA and CDR2 is YSLEER in the germline V gene. This CDR3 spans 16 amino acids. The CDR3 here is CASSQDRAGAYNEQFF. CDR3 bases: TGCGCCAGCAGCCAAGATCGGGCGGGGGCATACAATGAGCAGTTCTTC.

This clonotype was seen more than once but under ten times. The chain has TRBV5-1 and TRBJ1-1; weak D call: TRBD1 (5 bases). This CDR3 spans 13 amino acids. The germline gives CDR1 SGHRS, CDR2 YFSETQ. The V and J ends lost 6 bases and 0 bases respectively, with 9 bases between them. The CDR3 here is CASNRGMNTEAFF. The CDR3 coding sequence is TGCGCCAGCAATCGGGGGATGAACACTGAAGCTTTCTTT. The full variable domain, rest sourced from reference TRBV5-1 and TRBJ1-1, is KAGVTQTPRYLIKTRGQQVTLSCSPISGHRSVSWYQQTPGQGLQFLFEYFSETQRNKGNFPGRFSGRQFSNSRSEMNVSTLELGDSALYLCASNRGMNTEAFFGQGTRLTVV.

V gene TRBV7-2 combines with J gene TRBJ1-1; D is unclear. Trimming stripped 11 bases from V and 1 base from J, with 20 bases between. Germline V gives CDR1 SGHTA, CDR2 FQGNSA. This CDR3 has 15 residues. The CDR3 DNA reads TGTGCCGGCTTGAATTCAACCGGCCGGAACACTGAAGCTTTCTTT. Translation gives CAGLNSTGRNTEAFF.

For this clonotype: A clone one base away is much larger, so this may be a read error. This chain uses TRBV3-1 with TRBJ2-1; the match to TRBD2 covers 7 bases. In germline, CDR1 is LGHDT, CDR2 YNNKEL (reference sequence). This CDR3 has 13 amino acids. The CDR3 DNA follows: TGTACCAGCACCCGGCTAGCGGATAATGAGCAGTTCTTC. Its translation: CTSTRLADNEQFF.

The sample holds a few counts of this clonotype. Mismatch with germline at one junction end may stem from a read error. The chain recombines TRBV3-1 with TRBJ1-1; D unclear. The CDR3 is made up of 14 amino acids. Per germline, CDR1 LGHDT and CDR2 YNNKEL (reference sequence). The CDR3 bases are TGTGCCAGCAGCCAAGGACCGATGAACACTGAAACTTTCTTT. Residues: CASSQGPMNTETFF.

This clonotype was counted between two and nine times. The V gene is TRBV5-1, the J gene TRBJ2-5; D not certain. This CDR3 region has 15 residues. Trimming took 6 bases from V and 1 from J, leaving 16 bases between them. Germline-derived CDR1 and CDR2 are SGHRS and YFSETQ. The CDR3 DNA is TGCGCCAGCACCCCCGCTGGTTCTCCCCAAGAGACCCAGTACTTC. Amino acids: CASTPAGSPQETQYF.

This clonotype came up a few times. The rearrangement links TRBV10-3 to TRBJ1-3; 10 nucleotides align to TRBD1. The CDR3 covers 17 residues. After removal of 6 bases from V and 5 bases from J, the junction contained 13 bases not matched to a gene. Per germline, CDR1 ENHRY and CDR2 SYGVKD. The CDR3 is CAIRGTGEQAVRNTIYF. DNA for the CDR3: TGTGCCATCAGGGGGACAGGGGAACAAGCCGTGAGAAACACCATATATTTT.

This clonotype was observed a handful of times. Compared with germline, one end of the junction differs, possibly owing to a read error. The CDR3 DNA reads as TGTGCCAGCAGCTTGAATGCAGGGGGAGCATCTATGGCTACGTTC. It specifies CASSLNAGGASMATF. The chain recombines TRBV5-6 with TRBJ1-2; 7 nucleotides line up with TRBD1. The CDR3 has 15 amino acids. Germline V gives CDR1 SGHDT, CDR2 YYEEEE.

This clonotype has ten or more counts. V and J are TRBV18 and TRBJ1-1; a possible D gene is TRBD1 (6 bases). In germline, CDR1 is KGHSH, CDR2 LQKENI. CDR3 length equals 17 residues. Trimming removed 3 bases from V and 4 bases from J, with 21 bases in between. This CDR3 is CASSPRADSMIRTEAFF. The CDR3 nucleotides read TGTGCCAGCTCACCTAGAGCGGACAGTATGATTCGCACTGAAGCTTTCTTT.

The sample holds many counts of this clonotype. This chain connects TRBV11-1 to TRBJ2-7; D possibly corresponds to TRBD2 (6 bases). Germline V gene lookup returns CDR1 SGHAT and CDR2 FQDESV (reference sequence). The V gene lost 4 bases and the J gene lost 3 bases, with 16 bases spanning the gap. The CDR3 consists of 15 residues. DNA for the CDR3: TGTGCCAGCAGCTCCCGCGGGACTCCGAGCTACGAGCAGTACTTC. Translating it yields CASSSRGTPSYEQYF.

This clonotype has a count of ten or more. CDR3 coding DNA: TGTGCCAGCAGCTTTACCCTAACAGGGTTAGGCACAGATACGCAGTATTTT. This sequence encodes CASSFTLTGLGTDTQYF. The chain uses TRBV7-3 and TRBJ2-3; a weak D match, TRBD1 (6 bases). This CDR3 spans 17 amino acids. V dropped 3 bases and J dropped 1 base, with 17 bases sitting between them. The germline CDR1 and CDR2 sequences are SGHTA and FQGTGA.

This clonotype was observed many times. The V call is TRBV6-2 or TRBV6-3, the J call TRBJ2-3; TRBD1 might be the D (5 bases). This CDR3 is built from 14 residues. V was shortened by 8 bases and J by 0 bases, with 12 bases between the two germline ends. Germline CDR1 reads MNHEY; CDR2 reads SVGEGT. CDR3 nucleotides: TGTGCCAGCGCCCAGGGCTATAGCACAGATACGCAGTATTTT. Translation gives CASAQGYSTDTQYF.

On this clonotype: A much larger clone differs by one base, so this may be a read error. The chain joins TRBV7-9 to TRBJ2-7, with 7 bases lining up with TRBD2. The CDR3 is made up of 15 amino acids. Trimming removed 5 bases from V and 4 bases from J; junction bases left unmatched: 11. Germline V gene sequence: CDR1 SEHNR, CDR2 FQNEAQ (reference sequence). This CDR3 is CASSPYGAGVYEQYF. CDR3 coding DNA: TGTGCCAGCAGCCCCTACGGTGCGGGAGTGTACGAGCAGTACTTC.

This clonotype was observed at least ten times. The chain carries TRBV20-1 and TRBJ2-3; the D gene could be TRBD1 or TRBD2 (5 bases each). The CDR3 covers 17 residues. V gave up 0 bases and J gave up 3 bases, with 19 bases separating them. Looked up from germline, CDR1 is DFQATT and CDR2 is SNEGSKA (reference sequence). CDR3 nucleotide sequence: TGCAGTGCTAGAGATCTCAGAGGGGCTCCATATACAGATACGCAGTATTTT. Translated: CSARDLRGAPYTDTQYF.

This clonotype was seen just once. V usage is TRBV18 and J usage is TRBJ1-1; the D is unclear. V was cut by 3 bases and J by 7 bases, with 12 bases left in between. The CDR3 is made up of 13 amino acids. Germline V CDR1 and CDR2: KGHSH, LQKENI. The CDR3 sequence: CASSPGLSLEAFF. The CDR3 DNA reads TGTGCCAGCTCACCCGGTCTCAGCCTTGAAGCTTTCTTT.

This clonotype appeared a few times. The rearrangement uses TRBV3-1 and TRBJ2-7, with 9 bases aligning to TRBD2. Looked up from germline, CDR1 is LGHDT and CDR2 is YNNKEL (reference sequence). The length of the CDR3 is 16 residues. The V and J ends lost 0 bases and 2 bases, in that order; junction bases with no gene match: 5. CDR3 bases: TGTGCCAGCAGCCAAGATCCTAGCGGGACCACCTACGAGCAGTACTTC. Translating gives CASSQDPSGTTYEQYF.

A few counts support this clonotype. The chain combines TRBV7-3 with TRBJ2-2; D possibly corresponds to TRBD1 (6 bases). CDR1 and CDR2 (germline): SGHTA, FQGTGA. This CDR3 has 16 amino acids. V shed 2 bases and J shed 0 bases, with 10 bases lying between them. CDR3 sequence reads: CASSLFRGANTGELFF. In DNA form, the CDR3 reads TGTGCCAGCAGCTTATTCAGGGGCGCGAACACCGGGGAGCTGTTTTTT.

This clonotype appeared many times. An end of the junction does not agree with germline; a read error may underlie this. V and J are TRBV20-1 and TRBJ1-5, with TRBD1 as a possible D gene (5 bases). Germline assignment: CDR1 DFQATT and CDR2 SNEGSKA (reference sequence). This CDR3 comprises 15 residues. In nucleotides, the CDR3 is TGCAGTTCTAGACCCCGTGGCAGGGGCAATCAGCCCCAGCATTTT. It translates to CSSRPRGRGNQPQHF.

This clonotype was found once. V usage is TRBV6-2 or TRBV6-3 and J usage is TRBJ1-2, with 10 bases fitting TRBD1. Germline V lookup: CDR1 MNHEY, CDR2 SVGEGT. The CDR3 contains 16 residues. With V trimmed by 1 base and J by 6 bases, 8 bases remained unmatched. CDR3 residues: CASSYFGIGTGDGYTF. As DNA, the CDR3 is TGTGCCAGCAGTTACTTCGGAATCGGGACAGGGGATGGCTACACCTTC.

There are a few counts of this clonotype. The CDR3 DNA reads TGTGCCAGCACCTACCTACTAGCGGGAGACGAGCAGTACTTC. Protein sequence: CASTYLLAGDEQYF. V is TRBV5-6 and J is TRBJ2-7; TRBD2 aligns across 11 bases. The germline V gene encodes CDR1 SGHDT and CDR2 YYEEEE. With 6 bases clipped from V and 5 bases from J, the junction kept 7 bases outside the gene matches. CDR3 length: 14 amino acids.

The J gene is TRBJ2-7, the V gene TRBV19; no reliable D call. V was cut by 10 bases and J by 5 bases, with 18 bases left in between. Per germline, CDR1 LNHDA and CDR2 SQIVND (reference sequence). The CDR3 length is 13 residues. The CDR3 reads CATDTGPGNEQYF. The CDR3 coding sequence is TGTGCCACTGACACCGGGCCCGGCAACGAGCAGTACTTC. The variable domain in full, with the rest retrieved from reference TRBV19 and TRBJ2-7, is DGGITQSPKYLFRKEGQNVTLSCEQNLNHDAMYWYRQDPGQGLRLIYYSQIVNDFQKGDIAEGYSVSREKKESFPLTVTSAQKNPTAFYLCATDTGPGNEQYFGPGTRLTVT.

This clonotype was counted between two and nine times. V usage is TRBV18 and J usage is TRBJ2-7, with 8 bases lining up with TRBD1. The V gene's germline CDR1 is KGHSH and CDR2 LQKENI. This CDR3 comprises 14 residues. Losses at the gene ends were 4 bases for V and 6 bases for J; bases not matched to a gene: 8. The CDR3 nucleotides read TGTGCCAGCTCACTGGACAGGGTAACGAGCGAGCAGTACTTC. Translating it yields CASSLDRVTSEQYF.